These 30 T cell receptor beta chains came from one sample sequenced in a study of blood T cell repertoires in COVID-19. TCRdb's copy holds only in-frame clones and misses some; the assay was immunoSEQ multiplex PCR. Here the sample spans 250,000 to 300,000 clones, about four fifths being singletons. Specimen: peripheral blood. These receptors all stem from a woman aged 55 to 70 with active or convalescent COVID-19.

This chain joins TRBV30 and TRBJ1-6; D remains ambiguous. Trimming took off 2 bases at V and 0 bases at J, with 11 bases between the two ends. Germline V CDR1 and CDR2: GTSNPN, SVGIG (reference sequence). The CDR3 contains 16 residues. DNA for the CDR3: TGTGCCTGGAGTCGCGCAGGTCTCTCCTATAATTCACCCCTCCACTTT. Its protein product is CAWSRAGLSYNSPLHF.

The J gene is TRBJ2-2, the V gene TRBV11-2; 8 nucleotides match TRBD2. The CDR3 is 17 residues long. Germline V gene data show CDR1 as SGHAT and CDR2 as FQNNGV. The J segment lost 4 bases and the V segment lost 3 bases, leaving 10 bases of the junction unmatched. CDR3: CASSFARGGEITGELFF. The CDR3 nucleotides are TGTGCCAGCAGCTTCGCCCGGGGGGGGGAGATCACCGGGGAGCTGTTTTTT.

The CDR3 DNA reads as TGTGCCAGCAGCCAAGATCCGGACAGGGGGGCCTATGGCTACACCTTC. Encoded protein: CASSQDPDRGAYGYTF. This chain links TRBV3-1 (or the pseudogene TRBV3-2) with TRBJ1-2, with 10 bases that match TRBD1. CDR3 length: 16 residues. The J segment lost 4 bases and the V segment lost 0 bases, leaving 5 bases of the junction unmatched. Germline assignment: CDR1 LGHDT and CDR2 YNNKEL (reference sequence).

A few counts support this clone. V and J are TRBV6-5 and TRBJ1-6, with D possibly matching TRBD1 (5 bases). In germline, CDR1 is MNHEY, CDR2 SVGAGI. Trimming left V 5 bases short and J 10 bases short, with 18 bases between. CDR3 size: 15 residues. DNA of the CDR3: TGTGCCAGCAGTCCCACACAGGCGGAAGGATCACCCCTCCACTTT. It is translated as CASSPTQAEGSPLHF.

This chain uses TRBV12-3 or TRBV12-4 with TRBJ1-2; TRBD1 is a possible D gene (6 bases). The CDR3 is made up of 13 amino acids. Trimming stripped 5 bases from V and 7 bases from J, with 14 bases between. The CDR3 sequence: CASSDSGVGGYTF. Here the CDR3 DNA reads TGTGCCAGCAGTGACTCAGGGGTAGGTGGCTACACCTTC.

This clone appeared once. The chain is built from TRBV5-1 and TRBJ1-1, with D possibly being TRBD1 (5 bases). The CDR3 totals 13 residues. CDR1 SGHRS and CDR2 YFSETQ come from the germline V gene. Trimming pared 0 bases from V and 4 bases from J, leaving 7 bases between. The CDR3: CASSLEGATEAFF. The DNA for the CDR3 is TGCGCCAGCAGCTTGGAAGGGGCCACTGAAGCTTTCTTT.

CDR3 coding DNA: TGTGCCAGCAGTTTGCGGCGGGATAATTCACCCCTCCACTTT. Encoded protein: CASSLRRDNSPLHF. The gene calls are TRBV27 and TRBJ1-6; no firm D call. Germline assignment: CDR1 MNHEY and CDR2 SMNVEV (reference sequence). Deletions cut 3 bases from V and 5 bases from J, with 8 bases between. This CDR3 contains 14 residues.

This chain uses TRBV19 with TRBJ2-2; D possibly corresponds to TRBD2 (5 bases). Deletions cut 2 bases from V and 1 base from J, with 8 bases between. The CDR3 is 15 residues long. Germline V gives CDR1 LNHDA, CDR2 SQIVND (reference sequence). CDR3 residues: CASSILALNTGELFF. CDR3 coding DNA: TGTGCCAGTAGTATACTAGCTCTGAACACCGGGGAGCTGTTTTTT.

The chain has TRBV7-2 and TRBJ1-3; no reliable D call. Germline loops: CDR1 SGHTA, CDR2 FQGNSA. The CDR3 sequence is 14 residues long. V lost 2 bases and J 0 bases, leaving 5 bases between the germline ends. CDR3 region: CASSLLISGNTIYF. The CDR3 DNA sequence: TGTGCCAGCAGCTTACTAATCTCTGGAAACACCATATATTTT.

This sequence joins TRBV2 and TRBJ2-7; 10 bases match TRBD1. The trim removed 6 bases at V and 2 bases at J, leaving 4 bases unmatched. The germline gives CDR1 SNHLY, CDR2 FYNNEI. This CDR3 is built from 14 residues. In nucleotides, the CDR3 is TGTGCCAGCAGGGGGGGACAGGGGACCTACGAGCAGTACTTC. It translates to CASRGGQGTYEQYF.

The chain has TRBV5-6 and TRBJ1-5, with D tentatively TRBD1 (5 bases). The CDR3 consists of 15 residues. V was cut by 1 base and J by 2 bases, with 10 bases left in between. Germline values: CDR1 SGHDT, CDR2 YYEEEE. CDR3 in DNA: TGTGCCAGCAGCTTGACAGGCTTAGGCAATCAGCCCCAGCATTTT. Translation: CASSLTGLGNQPQHF.

The V call is TRBV6-5, the J call TRBJ1-2, with 7 bases that match TRBD1. From germline, CDR1 is MNHEY and CDR2 SVGAGI. Trimming removed 3 bases from V and 4 bases from J; junction bases left unmatched: 5. The CDR3 is made up of 14 amino acids. In DNA, the CDR3 is TGTGCCAGCAGTTATCTGGACAGGTCCTATGGCTACACCTTC. This gives the protein CASSYLDRSYGYTF.

The V and J genes are TRBV12-3 or TRBV12-4 and TRBJ1-2, with 7 bases fitting TRBD1. J gave up 8 bases and V 5 bases, and 8 bases lay outside the gene matches. This CDR3 comprises 13 residues. The CDR3 protein is CASSNTGVSGYTF. The CDR3 nucleotides are TGTGCCAGCAGTAACACAGGGGTTTCGGGCTACACCTTC.

V usage is TRBV4-1 and J usage is TRBJ1-2, with D possibly matching TRBD1 (5 bases). Germline values: CDR1 MGHRA, CDR2 YSYEKL. V shed 1 base and J shed 0 bases, with 15 bases lying between them. The CDR3 contains 17 residues. CDR3 in amino acids: CASSQGTGEVANYGYTF. Here the CDR3 DNA reads TGCGCCAGCAGCCAAGGAACAGGAGAGGTGGCTAACTATGGCTACACCTTC.

The chain links TRBV5-5 to TRBJ2-1; 9 bases map to TRBD1. Germline trimming cut 1 base from V and 6 bases from J; bases unmatched to any gene: 5. Germline V gene sequence: CDR1 SGHKS, CDR2 YYEKEE (reference sequence). The length of the CDR3 is 15 residues. CDR3 coding DNA: TGTGCCAGCAGCTTGAGAGGGACAGGGCTCAATGAGCAGTTCTTC. This translates into CASSLRGTGLNEQFF.

In its sample, this clone was seen once. V gene TRBV29-1 combines with J gene TRBJ1-1; D possibly corresponds to TRBD1 (6 bases). This CDR3 region has 14 residues. The V gene's germline CDR1 is SQVTM and CDR2 ANQGSEA. Trimming removed 3 bases from V and 6 bases from J, with 17 bases in between. CDR3 sequence reads: CSVDGRNRVSEAFF. CDR3 nucleotide sequence: TGCAGCGTTGACGGAAGGAACAGGGTCTCTGAAGCTTTCTTT.

The chain combines TRBV7-7 with TRBJ2-1; 10 bases map to TRBD2. The germline V gene encodes CDR1 SSHAT and CDR2 FNYEAQ (reference sequence). The V segment lost 1 base and the J segment 2 bases; nucleotides outside the gene matches: 8. The CDR3 loop spans 18 amino acids. The CDR3 reads CASSLVDGTSVTYNEQFF. The CDR3 DNA reads TGTGCCAGCAGCTTAGTGGACGGGACTAGCGTAACCTACAATGAGCAGTTCTTC.

This clone was seen once. The genes are TRBV24-1 and TRBJ1-1; a possible D gene is TRBD1 (6 bases). Germline loops: CDR1 KGHDR, CDR2 SFDVKD. The CDR3 has 14 amino acids. The germline V and J ends were trimmed by 10 bases and 3 bases, with 17 bases remaining between them. The CDR3 sequence is CATQMGGADTEAFF. The CDR3 DNA reads as TGTGCCACGCAAATGGGGGGGGCGGACACTGAAGCTTTCTTT.

This clone was seen a few times. The chain carries TRBV2 and TRBJ2-5, with TRBD1 matching 9 bases. Trimming removed 6 bases from V and 7 bases from J; junction bases left unmatched: 6. In germline, CDR1 is SNHLY, CDR2 FYNNEI. The CDR3 totals 13 residues. The DNA of the CDR3 is TGTGCCAGCAGGGACAGGGGTATAGGGACCCAGTACTTC. This encodes CASRDRGIGTQYF.

The chain has TRBV13 and TRBJ1-4; D is ambiguous. CDR3 size: 15 residues. Between the trimmed V and J ends, which lost 2 bases and 0 bases, there was a span of 7 bases. From germline, CDR1 is PRHDT and CDR2 FYEKMQ (reference sequence). CDR3 sequence reads: CASSLLAATNEKLFF. For the CDR3, the DNA is TGTGCCAGCAGCTTATTGGCAGCAACTAATGAAAAACTGTTTTTT.

The chain employs TRBV11-2 and TRBJ1-1, with 7 bases that match TRBD1. Germline CDR1 is SGHAT and CDR2 is FQNNGV. The CDR3 contains 13 residues. Trimming took 8 bases from V and 0 from J; bases not matched to a gene: 3. For the CDR3, the DNA is TGTGCCAGCGGGGGACAGCTGAACACTGAAGCTTTCTTT. Its translation is CASGGQLNTEAFF. Variable domain in full (rest from reference TRBV11-2 and TRBJ1-1): EAGVAQSPRYKIIEKRQSVAFWCNPISGHATLYWYQQILGQGPKLLIQFQNNGVVDDSQLPKDRFSAERLKGVDSTLKIQPAKLEDSAVYLCASGGQLNTEAFFGQGTRLTVV.

This clone was seen more than once but under ten times. The genes are TRBV5-5 and TRBJ2-1; possibly TRBD1 for D (7 bases). Germline V gene lookup returns CDR1 SGHKS and CDR2 YYEKEE (reference sequence). V lost 6 bases and J 10 bases, leaving 14 bases between the germline ends. The CDR3 runs 12 residues. CDR3 sequence reads: CASMLQGGEQFF. In DNA form, the CDR3 reads TGTGCCAGCATGCTCCAGGGGGGAGAGCAGTTCTTC.

In its sample, this clone was seen once. This chain uses TRBV5-1 with TRBJ2-5, with TRBD2 as a possible D gene (5 bases). The CDR3 spans 14 residues. Trimming removed 0 bases at V and 4 bases at J, with 10 bases between. The germline V gene encodes CDR1 SGHRS and CDR2 YFSETQ. The CDR3 protein is CASSLEREGETQYF. CDR3 DNA sequence: TGCGCCAGCAGCTTGGAGAGGGAAGGAGAGACCCAGTACTTC.

The chain has TRBV7-9 and TRBJ1-1; tentative D call: TRBD1 (5 bases). The CDR3 spans 14 residues. CDR1 SEHNR and CDR2 FQNEAQ come from the germline V gene (reference sequence). V was trimmed by 0 bases and J by 1 base, leaving 6 bases between them. In DNA, the CDR3 is TGTGCCAGCAGCTTAGCCAGGGCGAACACTGAAGCTTTCTTT. The encoded protein is CASSLARANTEAFF.

This clone occurred a few times. The CDR3 protein is CASSYSSGGTDTQYF. CDR3 bases: TGTGCCAGCAGTTACTCTTCAGGGGGGACAGATACGCAGTATTTT. J is TRBJ2-3 and V is TRBV6-6, with D tentatively TRBD1 (7 bases). V was trimmed by 0 bases and J by 3 bases, leaving 10 bases between them. Germline V gene sequence: CDR1 MNHNY, CDR2 SVGAGI (reference sequence). The CDR3 contains 15 residues.

The rearrangement joins TRBV12-3 or TRBV12-4 to TRBJ1-2; 7 bases line up with TRBD1. The CDR3 loop spans 13 amino acids. V dropped 8 bases and J dropped 1; count of bases not matched to a gene: 4. The CDR3 sequence: CASQTGNNYGYTF. Written as DNA, the CDR3 is TGTGCCAGCCAGACAGGGAATAACTATGGCTACACCTTC.

J is TRBJ2-1 and V is TRBV19, with TRBD1 as a possible D gene (6 bases). CDR3 length: 13 amino acids. Trimming left V 5 bases short and J 4 bases short, with 9 bases between. CDR1 is LNHDA and CDR2 is SQIVND in the germline V gene (reference sequence). This CDR3 is CASSQGQYNEQFF. CDR3 nucleotide sequence: TGTGCCAGTAGTCAGGGGCAGTACAATGAGCAGTTCTTC.

V and J are TRBV3-1 (or the pseudogene TRBV3-2) and TRBJ2-5; tentative D call: TRBD2 (5 bases). CDR1 is LGHDT, CDR2 YNNKEL, per germline (reference sequence). CDR3 length: 13 amino acids. V lost 2 bases, J lost 5 bases, and 9 bases lay in between. CDR3 bases: TGTGCCAGCAGCCAATATCAGCGGGAGACCCAGTACTTC. Its protein is CASSQYQRETQYF.

This chain joins TRBV5-1 and TRBJ1-4; D call uncertain. V was shortened by 0 bases and J by 4 bases, with 7 bases between the two germline ends. Germline CDR1 and CDR2: SGHRS and YFSETQ. The CDR3 is 14 residues long. The CDR3 DNA reads TGCGCCAGCAGCTTGGCAACAGTTAATGAAAAACTGTTTTTT. Translated, it gives CASSLATVNEKLFF. Full variable domain (outside the CDR3, taken from reference TRBV5-1 and TRBJ1-4): KAGVTQTPRYLIKTRGQQVTLSCSPISGHRSVSWYQQTPGQGLQFLFEYFSETQRNKGNFPGRFSGRQFSNSRSEMNVSTLELGDSALYLCASSLATVNEKLFFGSGTQLSVL.

Written as DNA, the CDR3 is TGTGCCAGTCAAACCGGGGACTATGGCTACACCTTC. The encoded protein is CASQTGDYGYTF. The rearrangement joins TRBV2 to TRBJ1-2; D not certain. V was trimmed by 9 bases and J by 3 bases, leaving 11 bases between them. Germline values: CDR1 SNHLY, CDR2 FYNNEI. This CDR3 region has 12 residues.